Shown below are 13 T cell receptor beta chains from a single sample sequenced in a study of cytomegalovirus exposure and HLA in healthy donors. The study ran its PCR with 60 Vbeta and 13 Jbeta primers. Sequencing used immunoSEQ multiplex PCR; TCRdb keeps in-frame clones, though not all of them. Among 200,000 to 250,000 clones listed, about 75% were seen once. Sequencing was done on a sample of PBMCs. These receptor sequences come from a man between 18 and 29 years old in good health and CMV-seronegative.

The V gene is TRBV7-9, the J gene TRBJ2-5, with 8 bases aligning to TRBD1. Germline V gene sequence: CDR1 SEHNR, CDR2 FQNEAQ (reference sequence). The V and J ends lost 4 bases and 3 bases, in that order; junction bases with no gene match: 4. There are 14 residues in the CDR3. The CDR3 nucleotides are TGTGCCAGCAGCTCGTCGACAGGGGAAGAGACCCAGTACTTC. Translating gives CASSSSTGEETQYF.

The chain employs TRBV6-6 and TRBJ1-1; possibly TRBD1 for D (5 bases). CDR3 length: 15 amino acids. V was trimmed by 0 bases and J by 1 base, leaving 9 bases between them. Germline V lookup: CDR1 MNHNY, CDR2 SVGAGI (reference sequence). This chain's CDR3 is CASSYSGRANTEAFF. DNA of the CDR3: TGTGCCAGCAGTTACTCGGGCAGGGCGAACACTGAAGCTTTCTTT.

This clone was seen just once. V is TRBV28 and J is TRBJ2-7, with 10 bases that match TRBD2. Germline CDR1 MDHEN, CDR2 SYDVKM. V dropped 8 bases and J dropped 7; count of bases not matched to a gene: 11. CDR3 length: 14 residues. The CDR3 protein is CASARAGGPGEQYF. For the CDR3, the DNA is TGTGCCAGCGCGCGAGCGGGAGGGCCGGGGGAGCAGTACTTC.

The chain combines TRBV25-1 with TRBJ2-7; 11 positions agree with TRBD2. V lost 3 bases, J lost 2 bases, and 3 bases stayed unmatched. Germline V gene data show CDR1 as MGHDK and CDR2 as SYGVNS. The CDR3 is made up of 15 amino acids. The CDR3 spells CASSESLAGAYEQYF. The CDR3 DNA reads TGTGCCAGCAGTGAGTCACTAGCGGGAGCCTACGAGCAGTACTTC.

The V gene is TRBV30, the J gene TRBJ2-7; TRBD1 matches 9 bases. The CDR3 runs to 14 residues. Germline V CDR1 and CDR2: GTSNPN, SVGIG (reference sequence). Losses at the gene ends were 2 bases for V and 1 base for J; bases not matched to a gene: 3. CDR3 residues: CAWSTGTGSYEQYF. The CDR3 bases are TGTGCCTGGAGTACCGGGACAGGGTCCTACGAGCAGTACTTC. Looking up the rest from reference TRBV30 and TRBJ2-7 gives the full variable domain: SQTIHQWPATLVQPVGSPLSLECTVEGTSNPNLYWYRQAAGRGLQLLFYSVGIGQISSEVPQNLSASRPQDRQFILSSKKLLLSDSGFYLCAWSTGTGSYEQYFGPGTRLTVT.

The sample holds one count of this clone. This chain links TRBV11-2 with TRBJ1-5, with D unresolved. V was pared by 1 base and J by 3 bases, with 7 bases between. Germline CDR1 reads SGHAT; CDR2 reads FQNNGV. This CDR3 spans 14 amino acids. In nucleotides, the CDR3 is TGTGCCAGCAGCTTAGGAGCGTTCAATCAGCCCCAGCATTTT. It specifies CASSLGAFNQPQHF.

This sequence joins TRBV9 and TRBJ1-2; 10 nucleotides match TRBD1. The trim removed 0 bases at V and 8 bases at J, leaving 10 bases unmatched. Germline V gives CDR1 SGDLS, CDR2 YYNGEE. The CDR3 totals 16 residues. In DNA form, the CDR3 reads TGTGCCAGCAGCGTAGCGGGAGACAGGGGGCTTCGGGGCTACACCTTC. As protein: CASSVAGDRGLRGYTF.

The chain uses TRBV19 and TRBJ1-5; D is unresolved. Per germline, CDR1 LNHDA and CDR2 SQIVND (reference sequence). V dropped 3 bases and J dropped 7 bases, with 19 bases sitting between them. The CDR3 covers 16 residues. The CDR3 reads CASSIGGDPIPQPQHF. In nucleotides, the CDR3 is TGTGCCAGTAGTATCGGCGGCGACCCCATACCACAGCCCCAGCATTTT.

J is TRBJ1-3 and V is TRBV4-2; D uncertain. TRBJ2-2 explains the end of the DNA better; the J call may be wrong. The CDR3 spans 17 residues. CDR1 LGHNA and CDR2 YNFKEQ come from the germline V gene. The chain's CDR3 is CASSQDRVETNTGELFF. The CDR3 DNA is TGTGCCAGCAGCCAAGATCGAGTCGAGACGAACACCGGGGAGCTGTTTTTT.

The chain links TRBV9 to TRBJ2-4, with TRBD2 as a possible D gene (6 bases). Trimming shortened V by 1 base and J by 1 base, and 9 bases separated the two germline ends. CDR1 SGDLS and CDR2 YYNGEE come from the germline V gene. The CDR3 loop spans 15 amino acids. CDR3 amino acids: CASSVRAGAKNIQYF. The CDR3 region has the DNA TGTGCCAGCAGCGTAAGGGCGGGGGCCAAAAACATTCAGTACTTC.

This chain links TRBV9 with TRBJ1-2; no firm D call. Deletions cut 0 bases from V and 4 bases from J, with 16 bases between. Germline CDR1 and CDR2: SGDLS and YYNGEE. The CDR3 is 16 amino acids. Here the CDR3 reads CASSVAPIGISYGYTF. In nucleotides, the CDR3 is TGTGCCAGCAGCGTAGCCCCAATCGGTATCTCCTATGGCTACACCTTC.

The chain employs TRBV29-1 and TRBJ1-1; D is perhaps TRBD1 (6 bases). Germline CDR1 SQVTM, CDR2 ANQGSEA. The CDR3 contains 14 residues. Trimming cost V 7 bases and J 7 bases, with 22 bases left between them. The CDR3 region is CSALQGPDKHEAFF. The CDR3 region has the DNA TGCAGCGCACTACAGGGCCCGGATAAACATGAAGCTTTCTTT.

This rearrangement joins TRBV7-8 to TRBJ2-1, with 8 nucleotides matching TRBD1. The CDR3 is 14 amino acids. The J segment lost 5 bases and the V segment lost 3 bases, leaving 3 bases of the junction unmatched. Per the germline V gene, CDR1 is SGHVS and CDR2 is FQNEAQ. CDR3: CASSFPTGDNEQFF. The DNA of the CDR3 is TGTGCCAGCAGCTTTCCGACAGGGGACAATGAGCAGTTCTTC.